Each of the 28 T cell receptor beta chains below was sequenced from the same sample in a study of neurological immune-mediated disorders. TCRdb redid the calling of the 5' RACE reads with MiXCR, one entry per CDR3 protein. The sample records 55,000 to 70,000 distinct CDR3 sequences, more than 4% being singletons. The sequenced material came from PBMCs. Receptors were obtained from a woman between 50 and 59 years old with multiple sclerosis.

This clonotype was recorded many times. This chain uses TRBV29-1 with TRBJ2-2; TRBD2 matches 7 bases. Germline CDR1 is SQVTM and CDR2 is ANQGSEA. After removal of 7 bases from V and 5 bases from J, the junction contained 7 bases not matched to a gene. The CDR3 has 13 residues. The CDR3 spells CSAGEGMTGELFF. The CDR3 DNA is TGCAGCGCGGGGGAGGGTATGACCGGGGAGCTGTTTTTT.

This clonotype showed up many times. The V call is TRBV5-1, the J call TRBJ1-5; weak D call: TRBD1 (5 bases). V lost 1 base and J lost 5, with 10 bases in between. CDR1 is SGHRS and CDR2 is YFSETQ in the germline V gene. The CDR3 totals 14 residues. The CDR3 sequence: CASSLSTGDQPQHF. CDR3 coding DNA: TGCGCCAGCAGCTTGTCGACGGGGGATCAGCCCCAGCATTTT.

This clonotype was picked up many times. The chain is built from TRBV6-6 and TRBJ1-5, with D possibly being TRBD1 (6 bases). Looked up from germline, CDR1 is MNHNY and CDR2 is SVGAGI (reference sequence). Trimming pared 5 bases from V and 6 bases from J, leaving 14 bases between. The CDR3 has 14 amino acids. CDR3 in amino acids: CASSQRGASQPQHF. The CDR3 DNA follows: TGTGCCAGCAGTCAAAGGGGGGCGAGTCAGCCCCAGCATTTT.

The sample holds many counts of this clonotype. V gene TRBV6-2 or TRBV6-3 combines with J gene TRBJ2-5, with 12 bases matching TRBD2. The V and J ends lost 4 bases and 2 bases, in that order; junction bases with no gene match: 8. This CDR3 comprises 17 residues. Germline loops: CDR1 MNHEY, CDR2 SVGEGT. CDR3 sequence (DNA): TGTGCCAGCAGTTCTCGGACTAGCGGGGACCCTCAAGAGACCCAGTACTTC. It is translated as CASSSRTSGDPQETQYF.

This clonotype was recorded many times. An end of the junction differs from the germline gene, which may be a read error. This sequence joins TRBV15 and TRBJ1-5; D unclear. Germline CDR1 and CDR2: LNHNV and YYDKDF (reference sequence). This CDR3 comprises 14 residues. DNA of the CDR3: TGTGCCACCAGCAGAGAGCGAAGCAATCAGCCCCAGAATTTT. This gives the protein CATSRERSNQPQNF.

This clonotype was recorded at least ten times. The chain combines TRBV5-1 with TRBJ1-5, with TRBD1 as a possible D gene (5 bases). Germline CDR1 reads SGHRS; CDR2 reads YFSETQ. The CDR3 runs 18 residues. V dropped 0 bases and J dropped 2 bases, with 18 bases sitting between them. DNA for the CDR3: TGCGCCAGCAGCTTGGGGCCTGTTGGGGCGCTGGGCAATCAGCCCCAGCATTTT. Residues: CASSLGPVGALGNQPQHF.

This clonotype was detected many times. This rearrangement joins TRBV4-1 to TRBJ2-5, with D possibly matching TRBD1 (6 bases). The CDR3 is 14 amino acids. The germline V gene encodes CDR1 MGHRA and CDR2 YSYEKL. Trimming pared 3 bases from V and 5 bases from J, leaving 13 bases between. The CDR3 DNA sequence: TGCGCCAGCAGCCACTTACAGGGCCGGGAGACCCAGTACTTC. Residues: CASSHLQGRETQYF.

This clonotype was seen a handful of times. The gene calls are TRBV20-1 and TRBJ2-1, with TRBD2 matching over 12 bases. Germline V gene sequence: CDR1 DFQATT, CDR2 SNEGSKA (reference sequence). Trimming cost V 5 bases and J 0 bases; bases outside gene matches: 5. The CDR3 has 16 residues. CDR3 loop: CSAYSSGGASYNEQFF. CDR3 sequence (DNA): TGCAGTGCTTACTCTAGCGGGGGGGCCTCCTACAATGAGCAGTTCTTC.

There are many counts of this clonotype. The rearrangement joins TRBV5-1 to TRBJ2-5; 11 nucleotides align to TRBD1. Trimming at V came to 3 bases and at J to 2 bases, leaving 9 bases not matched to a gene. Germline CDR1 is SGHRS and CDR2 is YFSETQ. The CDR3 is 17 amino acids. The CDR3 region has the DNA TGCGCCAGCAGCTCCCGGACAGGGGGCGTGAATCAAGAGACCCAGTACTTC. Its protein is CASSSRTGGVNQETQYF.

This clonotype was seen ten or more times. The V gene is TRBV6-2 or TRBV6-3, the J gene TRBJ1-6, with 8 bases that match TRBD1. The CDR3 runs 15 residues. The junction had 4 bases not matched to a gene; V was cut back by 0 bases and J by 9 bases. Germline values: CDR1 MNHEY, CDR2 SVGEGT. CDR3 DNA sequence: TGTGCCAGCAGTTACTCCGAGGACAGGGTTTCACCCCTCCACTTT. This codes for CASSYSEDRVSPLHF.

This clonotype was counted many times. This chain joins TRBV20-1 and TRBJ1-6, with D unclear. The germline V and J ends were trimmed by 5 bases and 14 bases, with 16 bases remaining between them. Per the germline V gene, CDR1 is DFQATT and CDR2 is SNEGSKA (reference sequence). The CDR3 contains 12 residues. The CDR3 reads CSAGDLFRSLHF. The CDR3 bases are TGCAGTGCTGGTGACCTCTTTAGGTCCCTCCACTTT.

This clonotype showed up many times. V and J are TRBV20-1 and TRBJ1-6; no firm D call. Between the trimmed V and J ends, which lost 2 bases and 9 bases, there was a span of 14 bases. The germline V gene encodes CDR1 DFQATT and CDR2 SNEGSKA (reference sequence). The CDR3 is 14 amino acids. For the CDR3, the DNA is TGCAGTGCTAGACGAGTAGGGTTGATTTCACCCCTCCACTTT. As protein: CSARRVGLISPLHF.

This clonotype has a count of ten or more. The genes are TRBV5-1 and TRBJ2-3, with TRBD1 matching over 9 bases. Germline V gene data show CDR1 as SGHRS and CDR2 as YFSETQ. The V and J ends lost 3 bases and 5 bases, in that order; junction bases with no gene match: 7. This CDR3 has 15 amino acids. CDR3 nucleotides: TGCGCCAGCAGCTCCGGACAGGGGAGGGGAGATACGCAGTATTTT. Amino acids: CASSSGQGRGDTQYF.

This clonotype has ten or more counts. The chain carries TRBV5-1 and TRBJ1-5; D may be TRBD1 (6 bases). CDR1 SGHRS and CDR2 YFSETQ come from the germline V gene. This CDR3 contains 12 residues. V shed 2 bases and J shed 6 bases, with 6 bases lying between them. The CDR3 nucleotides read TGCGCCAGCAGCTTACAGGGTCAGCCCCAGCATTTT. It translates to CASSLQGQPQHF.

V is TRBV10-3 and J is TRBJ2-2; D is ambiguous. The length of the CDR3 is 12 residues. Germline V CDR1 and CDR2: ENHRY, SYGVKD. Trimming pared 3 bases from V and 6 bases from J, leaving 5 bases between. CDR3 loop: CAISDAAGELFF. The CDR3 DNA is TGTGCCATCAGTGACGCCGCCGGGGAGCTGTTTTTT.

This clonotype was seen many times. The chain employs TRBV12-3 or TRBV12-4 and TRBJ2-1; D ambiguous. The CDR3 contains 17 residues. V lost 0 bases, J lost 1 base, and 13 bases lay in between. The CDR3 nucleotides read TGTGCCAGCAGTTTAGCACCTGGGAAAGGGTCCTACAATGAGCAGTTCTTC. Protein sequence: CASSLAPGKGSYNEQFF.

The table lists this clonotype with many counts. The V call is TRBV11-2, the J call TRBJ2-2; TRBD2 aligns across 8 bases. The CDR3 is 16 residues long. J lost 7 bases, V lost 1 base, and 8 bases had no gene match. Germline V gene lookup returns CDR1 SGHAT and CDR2 FQNNGV. The CDR3 is CASSLAGRGGGGELFF. CDR3 DNA sequence: TGTGCCAGCAGCTTAGCCGGTCGGGGGGGCGGCGGGGAGCTGTTTTTT.

There are many counts of this clonotype. V usage is TRBV5-4 and J usage is TRBJ2-3; 11 bases fit TRBD2. CDR3 length: 14 residues. The V and J ends lost 4 bases and 4 bases, in that order; junction bases with no gene match: 2. Germline V CDR1 and CDR2: SGHNT, YYREEE (reference sequence). The CDR3 sequence: CASSQTSGADTQYF. Here the CDR3 DNA reads TGTGCCAGCAGCCAGACTAGCGGGGCAGATACGCAGTATTTT.

This clonotype was picked up many times. This chain uses TRBV7-2 with TRBJ1-1, with D uncertain. Germline loops: CDR1 SGHTA, CDR2 FQGNSA. V shed 1 base and J shed 1 base, with 19 bases lying between them. The CDR3 length is 18 residues. CDR3 region: CASSLVGLRVYGNTEAFF. The DNA for the CDR3 is TGTGCCAGCAGCTTAGTCGGTTTACGGGTTTACGGGAACACTGAAGCTTTCTTT. Filled out from reference TRBV7-2 and TRBJ1-1, the complete variable domain reads GAGVSQSPSNKVTEKGKDVELRCDPISGHTALYWYRQSLGQGLEFLIYFQGNSAPDKSGLPSDRFSAERTGGSVSTLTIQRTQQEDSAVYLCASSLVGLRVYGNTEAFFGQGTRLTVV.

This clonotype was recorded many times. The chain is built from TRBV25-1 and TRBJ2-5, with TRBD2 as a possible D gene (7 bases). The CDR3 length is 15 residues. The germline V gene encodes CDR1 MGHDK and CDR2 SYGVNS. V lost 7 bases, J lost 1 base, and 16 bases lay in between. The CDR3 sequence: CASTRHGGPQETQYF. DNA for the CDR3: TGTGCCAGCACCAGGCACGGGGGGCCCCAAGAGACCCAGTACTTC.

This clonotype has at least ten counts. V is TRBV7-2 and J is TRBJ2-3; D remains unclear. Germline CDR1 and CDR2: SGHTA and FQGNSA. The CDR3 is 13 residues long. V dropped 5 bases and J dropped 5 bases, with 11 bases sitting between them. The CDR3 DNA sequence: TGTGCCAGCAGCCAACCTCGAGGAGATACGCAGTATTTT. Translation: CASSQPRGDTQYF.

This clonotype was counted many times. J is TRBJ2-1 and V is TRBV4-1; D tentatively reads TRBD1 or TRBD2 (5 bases each). The germline V and J ends were trimmed by 0 bases and 3 bases, with 12 bases remaining between them. The CDR3 has 16 residues. Germline loops: CDR1 MGHRA, CDR2 YSYEKL. The CDR3 bases are TGCGCCAGCAGCCAAGAAGGGGACCTAAGCTACAATGAGCAGTTCTTC. Protein sequence: CASSQEGDLSYNEQFF.

This clonotype was found many times. The chain employs TRBV4-2 and TRBJ1-2; D not certain. The CDR3 runs 14 residues. Trimming stripped 0 bases from V and 3 bases from J, with 8 bases between. Looked up from germline, CDR1 is LGHNA and CDR2 is YNFKEQ. This chain's CDR3 is CASSQEEGYYGYTF. DNA for the CDR3: TGTGCCAGCAGCCAAGAGGAGGGTTACTATGGCTACACCTTC.

This clonotype was recorded at least ten times. The chain couples TRBV6-5 to TRBJ2-2; D not resolved. The V end was cut by 7 bases, the J end by 0 bases, with 9 bases between. CDR3 size: 14 residues. Germline V gene lookup returns CDR1 MNHEY and CDR2 SVGAGI. This CDR3 reads CASNRNTNTGELFF. The CDR3, as DNA: TGTGCCAGCAACCGTAATACGAACACCGGGGAGCTGTTTTTT.

The sample holds many counts of this clonotype. The chain uses TRBV29-1 and TRBJ2-5, with D unclear. The germline V and J ends were trimmed by 5 bases and 2 bases, with 12 bases remaining between them. CDR1 and CDR2 from the germline V gene are SQVTM and ANQGSEA. The CDR3 totals 13 residues. CDR3 sequence (DNA): TGCAGCGTTCTCAGCGCAGGTCAAGAGACCCAGTACTTC. Residues: CSVLSAGQETQYF. Full variable domain (missing parts from reference TRBV29-1 and TRBJ2-5): SAVISQKPSRDICQRGTSLTIQCQVDSQVTMMFWYRQQPGQSLTLIATANQGSEATYESGFVIDKFPISRPNLTFSTLTVSNMSPEDSSIYLCSVLSAGQETQYFGPGTRLLVL.

Ten or more counts support this clonotype. The V gene is TRBV20-1, the J gene TRBJ2-7, with D unclear. Trimming cost V 3 bases and J 5 bases, with 8 bases left between them. The length of the CDR3 is 11 residues. Per the germline V gene, CDR1 is DFQATT and CDR2 is SNEGSKA (reference sequence). For the CDR3, the DNA is TGCAGTGCTAGGGCTCTCGACGAGCAGTACTTC. Translation gives CSARALDEQYF.

This clonotype was detected a few times. The V and J genes are TRBV20-1 and TRBJ2-7; 7 bases line up with TRBD1. The CDR3 has 14 amino acids. CDR1 DFQATT and CDR2 SNEGSKA come from the germline V gene (reference sequence). The ends lost 0 bases at V and 2 bases at J; junction bases unmatched: 4. CDR3 in DNA: TGCAGTGCTAGAGAGCCCCAGGGGGCCTACGAGCAGTACTTC. Encoded protein: CSAREPQGAYEQYF.

This clonotype was found many times. The junction does not match germline at one end; this may be a read error. J is TRBJ1-5 and V is TRBV12-3 or TRBV12-4; 9 bases align to TRBD1. The CDR3 length is 15 residues. For the CDR3, the DNA is TGTGCCAGCAGCCCACAGGGGGCAGTAGGACAGCCCCAGAATTTT. Translating it yields CASSPQGAVGQPQNF.